This T cell receptor (beta chain) was profiled in a study of CD8 T cells in Susac syndrome. Across the whole study: Patients with Susac syndrome were therapy-naive, on corticosteroids, or on intravenous immunoglobulin alone at the time that blood was drawn.

In the case of this clonotype: Antigen: not known.

Between the trimmed V and J ends, which lost 0 bases and 1 base, there was a span of 6 bases. The CDR3 is 15 residues long. Germline CDR1 is MNHEY and CDR2 is SVGAGI. After extraction with the RNeasy kit, roughly 0.5 to 1 ug of the RNA was reverse transcribed using random hexamers. A multiplex approach, immunoSEQ multiplex PCR, amplified TCR beta CDR3 across 54 Vbeta and 13 Jbeta. TCRdb reanalysed the immunoSEQ multiplex PCR reads using MiXCR and keeps one entry per CDR3 protein. The sample lists roughly 190,000 distinct CDR3 sequences, just under 95% occurring once. Study-wide results and caveats: The peak of CD8+ clonal expansion in Susac was seen in TEMRA cells and active patients.

The J gene is TRBJ2-2, the V gene TRBV6-5; D perhaps matches TRBD1 (6 bases). The TCR originated in a human donor with Susac syndrome. Source material: CD8+ T cells from PBMCs. DNA of the CDR3: TGTGCCAGCAGTTACTCAGGGGGGAACACCGGGGAGCTGTTTTTT. This translates into CASSYSGGNTGELFF.